This paragraph covers one T cell receptor beta chain sequence. The antigen is undetermined. This specimen belongs to a study of response to subunit inactivated influenza vaccine. One entry per CDR3 protein results from TCRdb running MiXCR on the RT-PCR reads. The table records around 570,000 distinct CDR3 sequences, 6.5% to 8% of them present only once. Broader study findings: After each seasonal influenza vaccination, few new T cells are recruited, the authors suggested.

The CDR3 contains 13 residues. The V gene's germline CDR1 is LNHNV and CDR2 YYDKDF (reference sequence). V lost 3 bases and J lost 10; bases outside the gene matches: 8. The chain employs TRBV15 and TRBJ1-2; 7 bases are shared with TRBD1. This receptor was obtained from a man aged 50-75 years who received an inactivated influenza vaccine. Source: PBMCs from blood, taken roughly 24 months after vaccination. The CDR3 protein is CATSRMGDRDYTF. CDR3 sequence (DNA): TGTGCCACCAGCAGGATGGGGGACAGAGACTACACCTTC.